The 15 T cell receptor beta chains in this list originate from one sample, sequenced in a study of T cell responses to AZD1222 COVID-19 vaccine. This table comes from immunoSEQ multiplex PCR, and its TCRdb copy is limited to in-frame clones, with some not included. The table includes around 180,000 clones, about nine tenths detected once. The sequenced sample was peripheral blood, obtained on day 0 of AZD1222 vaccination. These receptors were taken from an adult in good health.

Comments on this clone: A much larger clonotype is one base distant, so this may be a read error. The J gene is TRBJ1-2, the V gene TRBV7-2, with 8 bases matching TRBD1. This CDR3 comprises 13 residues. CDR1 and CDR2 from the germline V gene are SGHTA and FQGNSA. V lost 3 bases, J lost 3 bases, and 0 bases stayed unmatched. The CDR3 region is CASSLDRDYGYTF. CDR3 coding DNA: TGTGCCAGCAGCTTGGACAGGGACTATGGCTACACCTTC.

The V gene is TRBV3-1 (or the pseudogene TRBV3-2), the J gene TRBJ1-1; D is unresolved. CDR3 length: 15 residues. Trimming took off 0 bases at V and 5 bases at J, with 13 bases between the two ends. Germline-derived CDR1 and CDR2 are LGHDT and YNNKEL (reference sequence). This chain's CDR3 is CASSQETGIMTEAFF. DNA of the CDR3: TGTGCCAGCAGCCAAGAAACTGGGATCATGACTGAAGCTTTCTTT.

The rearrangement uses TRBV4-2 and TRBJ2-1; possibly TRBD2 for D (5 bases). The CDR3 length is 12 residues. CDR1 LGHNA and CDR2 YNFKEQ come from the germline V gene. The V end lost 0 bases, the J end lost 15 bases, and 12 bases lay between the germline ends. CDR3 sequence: CASSQDRLYPFF. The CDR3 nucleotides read TGTGCCAGCAGCCAAGATCGACTATATCCGTTCTTC.

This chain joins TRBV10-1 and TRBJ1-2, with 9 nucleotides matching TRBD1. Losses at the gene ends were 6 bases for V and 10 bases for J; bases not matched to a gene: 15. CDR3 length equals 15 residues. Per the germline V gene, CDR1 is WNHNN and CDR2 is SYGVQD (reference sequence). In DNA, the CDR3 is TGCGCCAGCAGGGTCATTTTTGGGACAGGGTTGGACTACACCTTC. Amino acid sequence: CASRVIFGTGLDYTF.

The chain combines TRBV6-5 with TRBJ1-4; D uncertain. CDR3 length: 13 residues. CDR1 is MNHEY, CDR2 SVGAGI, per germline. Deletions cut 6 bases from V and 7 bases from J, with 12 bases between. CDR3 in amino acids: CASSRTNSEKLFF. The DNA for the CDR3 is TGTGCCAGCAGCAGAACAAACAGTGAAAAACTGTTTTTT.

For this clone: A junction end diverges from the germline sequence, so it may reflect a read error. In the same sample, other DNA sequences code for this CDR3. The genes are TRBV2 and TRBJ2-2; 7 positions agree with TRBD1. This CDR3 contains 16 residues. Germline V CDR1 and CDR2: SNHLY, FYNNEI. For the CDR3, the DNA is TGTGCCAGCAGGGGTAACAGGGGTTCCCACACCGGGGAACTGTTTTTT. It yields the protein CASRGNRGSHTGELFF.

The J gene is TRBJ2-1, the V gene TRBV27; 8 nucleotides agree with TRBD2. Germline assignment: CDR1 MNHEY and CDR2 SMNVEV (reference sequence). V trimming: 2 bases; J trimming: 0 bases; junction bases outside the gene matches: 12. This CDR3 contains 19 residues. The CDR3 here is CASSLAGGVYSPSYNEQFF. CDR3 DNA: TGTGCCAGCAGTTTAGCGGGAGGAGTATATTCCCCCTCCTACAATGAGCAGTTCTTC.

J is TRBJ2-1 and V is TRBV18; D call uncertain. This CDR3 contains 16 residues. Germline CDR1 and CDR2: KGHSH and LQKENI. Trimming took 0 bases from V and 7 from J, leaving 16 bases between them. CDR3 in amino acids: CASSPPGTRTVNEQFF. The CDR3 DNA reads TGTGCCAGCTCACCACCGGGCACACGCACAGTAAATGAGCAGTTCTTC.

CDR3 nucleotide sequence: TGCAGCGTTGATGGATCGGGAGGGCAGTACTTC. Protein sequence: CSVDGSGGQYF. This chain joins TRBV29-1 and TRBJ2-7; TRBD2 aligns across 7 bases. CDR1 and CDR2 from the germline V gene are SQVTM and ANQGSEA. CDR3 size: 11 residues. V shed 3 bases, J shed 9 bases, and the junction held 5 bases outside the gene matches.

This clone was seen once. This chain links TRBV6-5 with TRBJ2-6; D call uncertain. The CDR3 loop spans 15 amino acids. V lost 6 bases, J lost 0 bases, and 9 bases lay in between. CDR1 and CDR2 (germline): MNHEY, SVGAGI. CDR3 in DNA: TGTGCCAGCAGAAAGCCGGTCTCTGGGGCCAACGTCCTGACTTTC. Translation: CASRKPVSGANVLTF.

CDR3 loop: CASSKERSYEQYF. The CDR3 nucleotides read TGTGCCAGCAGCAAGGAGCGGTCCTACGAGCAGTACTTC. V and J are TRBV7-9 and TRBJ2-7; possible D gene TRBD2, 5 bases. CDR3 length: 13 amino acids. The germline V and J ends were trimmed by 5 bases and 1 base, with 9 bases remaining between them. Germline V CDR1 and CDR2: SEHNR, FQNEAQ (reference sequence).

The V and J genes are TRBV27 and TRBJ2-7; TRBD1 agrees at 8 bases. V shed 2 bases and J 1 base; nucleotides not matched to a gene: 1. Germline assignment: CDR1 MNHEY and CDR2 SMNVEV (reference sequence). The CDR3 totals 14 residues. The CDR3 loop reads CASSLQGASYEQYF. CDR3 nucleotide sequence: TGTGCCAGCAGTTTACAGGGGGCGTCCTACGAGCAGTACTTC.

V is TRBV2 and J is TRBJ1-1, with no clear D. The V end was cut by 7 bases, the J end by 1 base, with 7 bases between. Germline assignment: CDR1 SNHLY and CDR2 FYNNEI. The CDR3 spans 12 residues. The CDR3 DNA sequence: TGTGCCAGCACCTTGGGGAACACTGAAGCTTTCTTT. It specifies CASTLGNTEAFF.

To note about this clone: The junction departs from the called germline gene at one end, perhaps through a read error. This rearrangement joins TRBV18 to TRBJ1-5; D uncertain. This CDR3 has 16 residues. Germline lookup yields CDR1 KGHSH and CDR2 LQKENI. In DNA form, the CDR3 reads TGTGCCAGCTCACCACGAGGGTTTGTACATTCTCAGGCCCAGCATTTT. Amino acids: CASSPRGFVHSQAQHF.

Written as DNA, the CDR3 is TGTGCCAGCAGTGGAAGCTGGAGCAATCAGCCCCAGCATTTT. Translation: CASSGSWSNQPQHF. The genes are TRBV2 and TRBJ1-5; D gene uncertain. Trimming cost V 4 bases and J 1 base, with 8 bases left between them. The CDR3 is made up of 14 amino acids. The germline V gene encodes CDR1 SNHLY and CDR2 FYNNEI.